Below are 21 T cell receptor beta chains sequenced from a single sample in a study of blood T cell repertoires in COVID-19. TCRdb's table, derived via immunoSEQ multiplex PCR, lists solely in-frame clones and lacks some. The sample has 200,000 to 250,000 clones, roughly 84% seen once; the top ten hold about 3.8%. Material for sequencing was peripheral blood. The receptors were sampled from a woman aged 80 or over with acute or convalescent COVID-19.

The chain employs TRBV19 and TRBJ1-2; no clear D. The germline V and J ends were trimmed by 5 bases and 5 bases, with 18 bases remaining between them. CDR1 and CDR2 from the germline V gene are LNHDA and SQIVND (reference sequence). The CDR3 consists of 15 residues. CDR3 bases: TGTGCCAGTAGTCAAGCTTTGGGAGAGGGTTATGGCTACACCTTC. Translated, it gives CASSQALGEGYGYTF. Looking up the rest from reference TRBV19 and TRBJ1-2 gives the full variable domain: DGGITQSPKYLFRKEGQNVTLSCEQNLNHDAMYWYRQDPGQGLRLIYYSQIVNDFQKGDIAEGYSVSREKKESFPLTVTSAQKNPTAFYLCASSQALGEGYGYTFGSGTRLTVV.

The chain combines TRBV28 with TRBJ2-5, with 9 bases matching TRBD1. The CDR3 loop spans 14 amino acids. The V and J ends lost 3 bases and 5 bases, in that order; junction bases with no gene match: 4. Germline V lookup: CDR1 MDHEN, CDR2 SYDVKM. CDR3 in amino acids: CASSFYGQGETQYF. The CDR3 DNA sequence: TGTGCCAGCAGTTTCTATGGACAGGGGGAGACCCAGTACTTC.

This clone was detected only once. The chain employs TRBV15 and TRBJ1-2, with D maybe TRBD1 (5 bases). Trimming took off 0 bases at V and 7 bases at J, with 12 bases between the two ends. The CDR3 has 14 residues. Per germline, CDR1 LNHNV and CDR2 YYDKDF (reference sequence). CDR3 sequence reads: CATSRDFWQGGYTF. The CDR3 DNA is TGTGCCACCAGCAGAGATTTTTGGCAGGGTGGCTACACCTTC.

The chain is built from TRBV14 and TRBJ2-1; TRBD1 matches at 7 bases. This CDR3 contains 15 residues. Germline V CDR1 and CDR2: SGHDN, FVKESK. Trimming at V came to 4 bases and at J to 2 bases, leaving 5 bases not matched to a gene. CDR3 residues: CASSRAGTAYNEQFF. The DNA for the CDR3 is TGTGCCAGCAGCCGTGCCGGGACAGCCTACAATGAGCAGTTCTTC. Full variable domain (missing parts from reference TRBV14 and TRBJ2-1): EAGVTQFPSHSVIEKGQTVTLRCDPISGHDNLYWYRRVMGKEIKFLLHFVKESKQDESGMPNNRFLAERTGGTYSTLKVQPAELEDSGVYFCASSRAGTAYNEQFFGPGTRLTVL.

The V and J genes are TRBV6-1 and TRBJ2-5, with 11 nucleotides matching TRBD1. The CDR3 loop spans 14 amino acids. With V trimmed by 2 bases and J by 5 bases, 1 base remained unmatched. The germline CDR1 and CDR2 sequences are MNHNS and SASEGT. DNA of the CDR3: TGTGCCAGCAGTGAATGGGACAGGGGGGAGACCCAGTACTTC. This codes for CASSEWDRGETQYF.

This rearrangement joins TRBV28 to TRBJ1-6; TRBD1 matches 9 bases. There are 19 residues in the CDR3. V lost 3 bases, J lost 4 bases, and 13 bases stayed unmatched. Germline V gene data show CDR1 as MDHEN and CDR2 as SYDVKM. CDR3 sequence (DNA): TGTGCCAGCAGTTTTTGGCAGGGGACCGGGACAGGGTATAATTCACCCCTCCACTTT. Amino acid sequence: CASSFWQGTGTGYNSPLHF.

The rearrangement uses TRBV7-9 and TRBJ1-2; D is uncertain. V lost 0 bases, J lost 1 base, and 15 bases lay in between. The CDR3 is 17 residues long. Germline loops: CDR1 SEHNR, CDR2 FQNEAQ (reference sequence). The CDR3: CASSLAVDAAVNYGYTF. The CDR3 coding sequence is TGTGCCAGCAGCTTAGCTGTAGACGCAGCGGTTAACTATGGCTACACCTTC.

This chain uses TRBV2 with TRBJ2-5; 12 bases fit TRBD1. This CDR3 region has 15 residues. V was clipped by 6 bases and J by 3 bases; unmatched bases: 5. Per the germline V gene, CDR1 is SNHLY and CDR2 is FYNNEI. The CDR3 nucleotides are TGTGCCAGCAGGCGGGGGACAGGGGGCGAAGAGACCCAGTACTTC. Translating it yields CASRRGTGGEETQYF.

This clone has just a few counts. V and J are TRBV29-1 and TRBJ1-2; D remains unclear. This CDR3 is built from 13 residues. Germline-derived CDR1 and CDR2 are SQVTM and ANQGSEA. Trimming stripped 2 bases from V and 2 bases from J, with 9 bases between. As DNA, the CDR3 is TGCAGCGTTGAATTCGGCGGAAACTATGGCTACACCTTC. This gives the protein CSVEFGGNYGYTF.

CDR3 coding DNA: TGTGCCAGCAGCGTCAGGGGAACGAACACTGAAGCTTTCTTT. Amino acid sequence: CASSVRGTNTEAFF. The chain recombines TRBV11-3 with TRBJ1-1, with D perhaps matching TRBD1 (6 bases). Germline lookup yields CDR1 SGHNT and CDR2 YENEEA. This CDR3 spans 14 amino acids. Trimming took off 5 bases at V and 1 base at J, with 11 bases between the two ends.

This chain connects TRBV19 to TRBJ2-3; D is undetermined. Germline V gene data show CDR1 as LNHDA and CDR2 as SQIVND (reference sequence). The CDR3 runs 15 residues. Trimming left V 3 bases short and J 2 bases short, with 12 bases between. The CDR3 region has the DNA TGTGCCAGTAGTATCCGGAATGGAGCCACAGATACGCAGTATTTT. Translated, it gives CASSIRNGATDTQYF.

The chain links TRBV9 to TRBJ2-2; 10 nucleotides align to TRBD1. The trim removed 2 bases at V and 2 bases at J, leaving 6 bases unmatched. The CDR3 totals 17 residues. Germline V gene lookup returns CDR1 SGDLS and CDR2 YYNGEE. The CDR3 nucleotides are TGTGCCAGCAGCGTGAACCGGGACAGGGGAAACACCGGGGAGCTGTTTTTT. Encoded protein: CASSVNRDRGNTGELFF.

CDR3 coding DNA: TGTGCCAGCAGCCCCGGGACAGGTCAACGGGAGACCCAGTACTTC. Translated, it gives CASSPGTGQRETQYF. V is TRBV9 and J is TRBJ2-5; TRBD1 aligns across 8 bases. V gave up 4 bases and J gave up 5 bases; unmatched junction bases: 10. CDR3 size: 15 residues. Germline V gives CDR1 SGDLS, CDR2 YYNGEE.

J is TRBJ1-2 and V is TRBV7-2; D not resolved. The germline V gene encodes CDR1 SGHTA and CDR2 FQGNSA. The CDR3 length is 15 residues. Trimming took off 5 bases at V and 4 bases at J, with 17 bases between the two ends. CDR3 bases: TGTGCCAGCAGCAATGAGGGCGGGGTTACCTATGGCTACACCTTC. It is translated as CASSNEGGVTYGYTF.

The chain employs TRBV7-9 and TRBJ2-3; a possible D gene is TRBD2 (6 bases). CDR1 SEHNR and CDR2 FQNEAQ come from the germline V gene (reference sequence). V lost 2 bases, J lost 3 bases, and 9 bases lay in between. The CDR3 length is 14 residues. The DNA for the CDR3 is TGTGCCAGCAGCTTATTAGGGAGGACAGATACGCAGTATTTT. Protein: CASSLLGRTDTQYF.

This rearrangement joins TRBV7-9 to TRBJ2-1; 7 bases fit TRBD2. Germline V gene data show CDR1 as SEHNR and CDR2 as FQNEAQ (reference sequence). Losses at the gene ends were 1 base for V and 12 bases for J; bases not matched to a gene: 3. This CDR3 contains 12 residues. The CDR3 bases are TGTGCCAGCAGCTTAGTGGGGGGGTGGCAGTTCTTC. It is translated as CASSLVGGWQFF.

This clone appeared many times. This chain links TRBV6-2 or TRBV6-3 with TRBJ2-1; TRBD2 is a possible D gene (6 bases). Trimming took off 0 bases at V and 12 bases at J, with 9 bases between the two ends. The CDR3 spans 12 residues. In germline, CDR1 is MNHEY, CDR2 SVGEGT. The CDR3 protein is CASSYSTRGQFF. The CDR3, as DNA: TGTGCCAGCAGTTACTCGACTAGGGGGCAGTTCTTC.

This chain links TRBV7-2 with TRBJ1-1, with unresolved D. The CDR3 spans 15 residues. V was pared by 0 bases and J by 11 bases, with 19 bases between. Germline values: CDR1 SGHTA, CDR2 FQGNSA. Here the CDR3 reads CASSLAPLGPTAAFF. CDR3 DNA: TGTGCCAGCAGCTTAGCGCCCCTCGGTCCTACTGCGGCTTTCTTT.

The rearrangement joins TRBV5-1 to TRBJ2-7, with unresolved D. Germline V gene sequence: CDR1 SGHRS, CDR2 YFSETQ. This CDR3 has 15 residues. Between the trimmed V and J ends, which lost 4 bases and 2 bases, there was a span of 16 bases. Here the CDR3 reads CASSPRSGQTYEQYF. The CDR3 DNA follows: TGCGCCAGCAGCCCCCGTTCAGGCCAAACCTACGAGCAGTACTTC.

This sequence joins TRBV7-2 and TRBJ1-4; weak D call: TRBD1 (5 bases). The CDR3 loop spans 15 amino acids. Germline CDR1 and CDR2: SGHTA and FQGNSA. The V gene lost 3 bases and the J gene lost 0 bases, with 8 bases spanning the gap. CDR3 sequence reads: CASSFGGATNEKLFF. The DNA of the CDR3 is TGTGCCAGCAGCTTCGGAGGGGCAACTAATGAAAAACTGTTTTTT.

This chain joins TRBV6-5 and TRBJ2-6; D perhaps matches TRBD2 (5 bases). V lost 10 bases and J lost 1, with 14 bases in between. The CDR3 totals 15 residues. CDR1 and CDR2 (germline): MNHEY, SVGAGI. The CDR3 bases are TGTGCCACTGTGGCCCGACTATCTGGGGCCAACGTCCTGACTTTC. As protein: CATVARLSGANVLTF.